The rows below give T cell receptor beta chains drawn from one sample of a study of cytomegalovirus exposure and HLA in healthy donors. Here immunoSEQ multiplex PCR was the method, and the copy in TCRdb shows in-frame clones only, minus some. The table has about 190,000 clones, approximately 70% seen once; the top ten hold approximately 1.8%. Source material: PBMCs. The source of these receptors is a woman in her twenties or thirties in good health and CMV-seronegative. Each CDR3 is given with its conserved first and last residue. The order of the fields is V gene, CDR3 protein.

v_call: TRBV5-1; cdr3_aa: CASSLAPSKRQGRSYNEQFF
v_call: TRBV9; cdr3_aa: CASSARQGSNYGYTF
v_call: TRBV5-8; cdr3_aa: CASSLGWLAGGLSSYNEQFF
v_call: TRBV7-9; cdr3_aa: CASSRTGYEQYF
v_call: TRBV5-4; cdr3_aa: CASSLTRLADMNTEAFF
v_call: TRBV7-3; cdr3_aa: CASSSLGASGLQETQYF
v_call: TRBV2; cdr3_aa: CASSELASGAYEQYF
v_call: TRBV7-9; cdr3_aa: CASSLGTQLGDIQYF
v_call: TRBV2; cdr3_aa: CASTRQGIYGYTF
v_call: TRBV7-9; cdr3_aa: CASSSGFFQETQYF
v_call: TRBV6-5; cdr3_aa: CASSDFQQGGSEAFF
v_call: TRBV29-1; cdr3_aa: CSVGWTSNGEQYF
v_call: TRBV18; cdr3_aa: CASSPLSGGRNTEAFF
v_call: TRBV5-6; cdr3_aa: CASSYYSGRAGGANVLTF
v_call: TRBV19; cdr3_aa: CASSIDGQGWQPQHF
v_call: TRBV27; cdr3_aa: CASSLTPGPYEQYF
v_call: TRBV28; cdr3_aa: CASSLTGGVFSNQPQHF
v_call: TRBV6-6; cdr3_aa: CASSYSGGGNTEAFF
v_call: TRBV18; cdr3_aa: CASSPSDTQYF
v_call: TRBV25-1; cdr3_aa: CASSDLGTSESNEQFF
v_call: TRBV4-2; cdr3_aa: CASSQERTGGVYEQYF
v_call: TRBV30; cdr3_aa: CAWSQGAGTEAFF
v_call: TRBV6-4; cdr3_aa: CASSPQPSGSGYEQYF
v_call: TRBV2; cdr3_aa: CASSEKVAGNTEAFF
v_call: TRBV27; cdr3_aa: CASSGLRDRGPYEQYF
v_call: TRBV7-2; cdr3_aa: CASSQGGGSPYNEQFF
v_call: TRBV7-2; cdr3_aa: CASSLGGTANYGYTF
v_call: TRBV19; cdr3_aa: CASSVGTSGPHREQYF
v_call: TRBV25-1; cdr3_aa: CASSERLYGYTF
v_call: TRBV30; cdr3_aa: CAWRGQVRERHRGETQYF
v_call: TRBV28; cdr3_aa: CASSLGAGEWDTQYF
v_call: TRBV19; cdr3_aa: CASTQLGGGFEKLFF
v_call: TRBV5-8; cdr3_aa: CASSLTRTYNEQFF
v_call: TRBV9; cdr3_aa: CASSEGLRGQSYNEQFF
v_call: TRBV5-6; cdr3_aa: CASSLAGNNEQFF
v_call: TRBV6-6; cdr3_aa: CASSYSAGDRGLEQYF
v_call: TRBV6-4; cdr3_aa: CASSKGDRADGYTF
v_call: TRBV11-3; cdr3_aa: CASSLTSGSSYNEQFF
v_call: TRBV7-9; cdr3_aa: CASSLLAGRYNEQFF
v_call: TRBV19; cdr3_aa: CATNSGANVLTF
v_call: TRBV7-9; cdr3_aa: CASAKPGQGSNEQYF
v_call: TRBV19; cdr3_aa: CASSRDTGYTGELFF
v_call: TRBV7-2; cdr3_aa: CASSFGQGSGELFF
v_call: TRBV19; cdr3_aa: CASSVLGRPQHF
v_call: TRBV2; cdr3_aa: CASSDDRASYGYTF
v_call: TRBV2; cdr3_aa: CASRTHLAGLVYEQYF
v_call: TRBV7-2; cdr3_aa: CASTGTSGSQETQYF
v_call: TRBV2; cdr3_aa: CASSERVRGFPSNQPQHF
v_call: TRBV6-1; cdr3_aa: CASSETDRRYSGNTIYF
v_call: TRBV11-2; cdr3_aa: CASSRTPGFYEQYF
v_call: TRBV6-6; cdr3_aa: CATPLCDVIISYEQYF
v_call: TRBV5-1; cdr3_aa: CASSLSSGSQETQYF
v_call: TRBV7-3; cdr3_aa: CASSLTGGVPRETQYF
v_call: TRBV9; cdr3_aa: CASSVGRSDQPQHF
v_call: TRBV4-3; cdr3_aa: CASTPGTIMGPLHF
v_call: TRBV27; cdr3_aa: CASSPAGLAGGPDTQYF
v_call: TRBV9; cdr3_aa: CASSVGGGYTDTQYF
v_call: TRBV27; cdr3_aa: CASSRDSGGTAYEQFF